This T cell receptor (beta chain) was documented in a study of coeliac disease. Generated by immunoSEQ multiplex PCR, the TCRdb table keeps only in-frame clones and is missing some. This table holds approximately 3,000 clones, about three fifths found once. This clone was observed a single time. What it binds is not known. Overall study results and limits: Control samples showed higher TRB and TRG clonality than intraepithelial and lamina propria samples in active celiac disease. According to the authors, this method cannot detect gliadin-specific T cells in an unbiased way. Intraepithelial and lamina propria fractions were not highly pure.

The specimen was lymphocytes from the gut lamina propria. This sequence was found in a woman aged 45 to 65 without celiac disease.

The DNA for the CDR3 is TGTGCCAGCAGCTTAGTAGGAGGCTCAGATACGCAGTATTTT. It codes for CASSLVGGSDTQYF. V is TRBV5-4 and J is TRBJ2-3; weak D call: TRBD2 (5 bases). Per germline, CDR1 SGHNT and CDR2 YYREEE (reference sequence). The CDR3 extends over 14 amino acids. V lost 2 bases and J 4 bases, leaving 11 bases between the germline ends.